The text below deals with one T cell receptor beta chain. Its antigen remains unidentified. Trimming took off 0 bases at V and 1 base at J, with 10 bases between the two ends. Germline V gene data show CDR1 as SGHNT and CDR2 as YYREEE (reference sequence). The CDR3 loop spans 15 amino acids. This sample is drawn from a study of T cell responses to AZD1222 COVID-19 vaccine. Study-level findings and limits: Most donors were white British, females outnumbered males, and clonal diversity was possibly underestimated. Only after the peak T cell response were repertoires sampled. When two AZD1222 doses had been given, Spike-specific TCR breadth and depth rose. Researchers report vaccine-associated CD4 TCRs spanning spike, with dominance at 160-218 and 743-854.

Clones were sequenced by immunoSEQ multiplex PCR, and TCRdb holds only the in-frame ones, with some missing. The data show about 160,000 clones, with 88% seen just once and more than 4% held by the top ten. This TCR derives from an adult who received the AZD1222 COVID-19 vaccine. This material consisted of peripheral blood, taken 28 days after the second AZD1222 dose. The rearrangement uses TRBV5-4 and TRBJ1-1; D possibly corresponds to TRBD1 (6 bases). Here the CDR3 reads CASSLVVRGNTEAFF. The CDR3 DNA reads as TGTGCCAGCAGCTTGGTGGTCAGGGGGAACACTGAAGCTTTCTTT.